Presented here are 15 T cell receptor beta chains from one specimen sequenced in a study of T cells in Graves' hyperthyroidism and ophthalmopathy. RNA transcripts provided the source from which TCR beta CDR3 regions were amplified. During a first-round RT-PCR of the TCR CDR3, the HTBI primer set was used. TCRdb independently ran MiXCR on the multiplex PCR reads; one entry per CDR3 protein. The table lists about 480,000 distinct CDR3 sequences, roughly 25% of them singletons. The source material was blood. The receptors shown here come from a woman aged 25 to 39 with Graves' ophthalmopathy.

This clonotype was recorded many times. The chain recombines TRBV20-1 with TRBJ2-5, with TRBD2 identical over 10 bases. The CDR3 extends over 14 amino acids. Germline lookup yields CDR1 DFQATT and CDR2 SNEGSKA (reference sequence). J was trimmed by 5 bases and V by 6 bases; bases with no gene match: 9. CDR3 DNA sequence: TGCAGTGCCCAAAGCGGGGGGGCCTGGGAGACCCAGTACTTC. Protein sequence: CSAQSGGAWETQYF.

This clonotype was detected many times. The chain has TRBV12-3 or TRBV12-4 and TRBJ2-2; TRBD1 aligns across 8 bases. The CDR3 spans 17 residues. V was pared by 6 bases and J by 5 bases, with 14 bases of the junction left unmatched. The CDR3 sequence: CASSPIRGQVGTGELFF. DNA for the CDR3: TGTGCCAGCAGCCCCATCCGGGGACAGGTTGGGACCGGGGAGCTGTTTTTT.

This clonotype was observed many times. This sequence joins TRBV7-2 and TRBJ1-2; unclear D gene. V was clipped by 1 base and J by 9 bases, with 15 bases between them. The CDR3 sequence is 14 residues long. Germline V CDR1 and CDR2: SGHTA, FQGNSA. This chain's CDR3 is CASSLGTPFGSYTF. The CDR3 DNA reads TGTGCCAGCAGCTTAGGGACTCCCTTCGGTAGCTACACCTTC.

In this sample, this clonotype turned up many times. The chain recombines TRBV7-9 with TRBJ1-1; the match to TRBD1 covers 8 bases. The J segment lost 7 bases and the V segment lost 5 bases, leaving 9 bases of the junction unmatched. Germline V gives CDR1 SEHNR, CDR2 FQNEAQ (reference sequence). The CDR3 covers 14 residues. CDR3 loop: CASSQRTGLREAFF. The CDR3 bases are TGTGCCAGCAGCCAACGGACAGGGTTGCGTGAAGCTTTCTTT.

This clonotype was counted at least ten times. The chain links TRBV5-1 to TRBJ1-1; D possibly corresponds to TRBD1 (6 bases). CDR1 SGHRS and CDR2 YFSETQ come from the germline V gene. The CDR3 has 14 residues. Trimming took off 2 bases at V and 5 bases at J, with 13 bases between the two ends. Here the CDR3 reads CASSLTGMQTEAFF. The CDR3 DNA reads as TGCGCCAGCAGCTTAACAGGGATGCAAACTGAAGCTTTCTTT.

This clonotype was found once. The CDR3 coding sequence is TGCAGTGCTAGAGATAGAACAGGCCCACAAGAGACCCAGTACTTC. Amino acids: CSARDRTGPQETQYF. This chain connects TRBV20-1 to TRBJ2-5, with D tentatively TRBD1 (5 bases). Trimming removed 0 bases from V and 2 bases from J, with 13 bases in between. Germline CDR1 and CDR2: DFQATT and SNEGSKA (reference sequence). CDR3 size: 15 residues.

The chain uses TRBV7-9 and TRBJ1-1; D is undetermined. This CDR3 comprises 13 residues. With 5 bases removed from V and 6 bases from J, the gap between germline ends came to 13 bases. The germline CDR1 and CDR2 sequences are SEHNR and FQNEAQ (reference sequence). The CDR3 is CASSPDMRPEAFF. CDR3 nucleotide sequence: TGTGCCAGCAGCCCAGATATGCGTCCTGAAGCTTTCTTT.

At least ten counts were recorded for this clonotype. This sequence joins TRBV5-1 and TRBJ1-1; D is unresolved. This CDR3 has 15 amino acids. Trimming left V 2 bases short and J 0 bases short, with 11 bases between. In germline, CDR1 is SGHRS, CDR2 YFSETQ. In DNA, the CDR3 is TGCGCCAGCAGCTTCGACCGAATAATGAACACTGAAGCTTTCTTT. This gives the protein CASSFDRIMNTEAFF. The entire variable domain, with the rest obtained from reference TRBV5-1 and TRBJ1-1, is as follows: KAGVTQTPRYLIKTRGQQVTLSCSPISGHRSVSWYQQTPGQGLQFLFEYFSETQRNKGNFPGRFSGRQFSNSRSEMNVSTLELGDSALYLCASSFDRIMNTEAFFGQGTRLTVV.

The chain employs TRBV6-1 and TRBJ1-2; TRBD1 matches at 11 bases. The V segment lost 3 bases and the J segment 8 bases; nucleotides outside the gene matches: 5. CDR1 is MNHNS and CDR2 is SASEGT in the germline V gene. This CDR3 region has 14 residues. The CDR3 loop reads CASSEGQGVFGYTF. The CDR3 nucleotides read TGTGCCAGCAGTGAGGGACAGGGGGTGTTCGGCTACACCTTC.

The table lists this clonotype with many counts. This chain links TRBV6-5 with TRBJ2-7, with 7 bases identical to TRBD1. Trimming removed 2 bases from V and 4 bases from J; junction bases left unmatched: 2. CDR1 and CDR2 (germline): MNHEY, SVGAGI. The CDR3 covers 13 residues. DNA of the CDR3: TGTGCCAGCAGTTACAGACAGGGATACGAGCAGTACTTC. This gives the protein CASSYRQGYEQYF.

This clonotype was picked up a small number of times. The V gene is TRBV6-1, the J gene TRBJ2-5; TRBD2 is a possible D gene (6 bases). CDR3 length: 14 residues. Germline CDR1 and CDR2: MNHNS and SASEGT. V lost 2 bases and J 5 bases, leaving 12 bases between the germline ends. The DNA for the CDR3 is TGTGCCAGCAGTGAACAAGGAGGGTTGGAGACCCAGTACTTC. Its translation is CASSEQGGLETQYF.

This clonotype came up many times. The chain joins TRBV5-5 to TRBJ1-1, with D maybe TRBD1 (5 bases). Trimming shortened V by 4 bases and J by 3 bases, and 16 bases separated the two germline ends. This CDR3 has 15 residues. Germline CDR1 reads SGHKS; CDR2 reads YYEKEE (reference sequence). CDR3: CASSVRRVGYTEAFF. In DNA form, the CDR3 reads TGTGCCAGCAGCGTCCGCAGGGTGGGATACACTGAAGCTTTCTTT.

CDR3 in amino acids: CASSVTTTGSPLETQYF. The CDR3 region has the DNA TGTGCCAGCAGCGTAACCACTACAGGGAGCCCCTTGGAGACCCAGTACTTC. This chain joins TRBV9 and TRBJ2-5; D is possibly TRBD1 (6 bases). CDR1 is SGDLS, CDR2 YYNGEE, per germline. The CDR3 is made up of 17 amino acids. Trimming removed 1 base at V and 5 bases at J, with 21 bases between.

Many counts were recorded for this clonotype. CDR3 residues: CASSYAGRDEQYF. The DNA for the CDR3 is TGTGCCAGCAGTTACGCAGGGAGGGACGAGCAGTACTTC. The chain has TRBV6-5 and TRBJ2-7, with 7 positions matching TRBD2. The length of the CDR3 is 13 residues. With V trimmed by 2 bases and J by 5 bases, 3 bases remained unmatched. Germline V gene data show CDR1 as MNHEY and CDR2 as SVGAGI.

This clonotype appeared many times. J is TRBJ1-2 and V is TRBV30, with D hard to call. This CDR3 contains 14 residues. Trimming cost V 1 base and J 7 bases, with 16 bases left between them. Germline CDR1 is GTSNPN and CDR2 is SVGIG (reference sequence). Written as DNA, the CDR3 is TGTGCCTGGAGTGGAAGTGGTTGGGGTCGTGGCTACACCTTC. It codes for CAWSGSGWGRGYTF.